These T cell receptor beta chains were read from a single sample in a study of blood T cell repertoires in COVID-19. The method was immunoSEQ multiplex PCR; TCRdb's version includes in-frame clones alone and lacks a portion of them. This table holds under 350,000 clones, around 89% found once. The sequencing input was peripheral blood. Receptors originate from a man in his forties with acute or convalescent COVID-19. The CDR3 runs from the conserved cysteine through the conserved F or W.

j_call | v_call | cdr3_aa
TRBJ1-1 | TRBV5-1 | CASSLDSMNTEAFF
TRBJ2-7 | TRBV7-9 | CASSSQRPRAGDEQYF
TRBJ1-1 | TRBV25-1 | CASSDTRYLQTEAFF
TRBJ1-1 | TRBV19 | CASSQTGTGKNTEAFF
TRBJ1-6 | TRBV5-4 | CASSTDRFSPLHF
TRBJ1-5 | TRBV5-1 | CASSSDGQLNQPQHF
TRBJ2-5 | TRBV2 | CASSGGQGNFETQYF
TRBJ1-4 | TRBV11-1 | CASSLDFDEKLFF
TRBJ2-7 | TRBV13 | CASSPREGQRTYEQYF
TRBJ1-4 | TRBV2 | CASSGTGINEKLFF
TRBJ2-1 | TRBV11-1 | CASSLPRDSLKDEQFF
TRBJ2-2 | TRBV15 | CATSSPGTGVTGELFF
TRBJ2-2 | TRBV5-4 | CASSLFDTGELFF
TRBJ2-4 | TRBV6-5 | CASSVGGQGNIQYF
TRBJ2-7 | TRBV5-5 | CASSLSFGTGTYEQYF
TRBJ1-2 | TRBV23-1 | CASSRVGDSEYGYTF
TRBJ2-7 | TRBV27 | CASRPTGGRYEQYF
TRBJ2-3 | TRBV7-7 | CASSLGSSVTDTQYF
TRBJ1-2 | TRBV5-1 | CASSLTGGVDGYTF
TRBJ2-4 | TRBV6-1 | CASSEGTGILDKNIQYF
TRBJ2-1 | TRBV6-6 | CASSYWTGGAGLF
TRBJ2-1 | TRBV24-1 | CATSGKNNEQFF
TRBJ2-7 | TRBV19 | CASSTYDRGRGEQYF
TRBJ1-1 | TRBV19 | CASTDRGRTEAFF
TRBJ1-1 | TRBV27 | CASSDSARRAFF